The 18 T cell receptor beta chains below were found in one sample sequenced in a study of blood T cell repertoires in COVID-19. Clones were read by immunoSEQ multiplex PCR, and TCRdb kept only the in-frame ones, dropping some. The table includes 65,000 to 85,000 clones, over 75% detected once. Input material: peripheral blood. Receptors were obtained from a man aged 50-60 years with acute or convalescent COVID-19.

The rearrangement links TRBV28 to TRBJ2-3; 11 bases are shared with TRBD2. Trimming removed 10 bases from V and 0 bases from J; junction bases left unmatched: 0. Germline V CDR1 and CDR2: MDHEN, SYDVKM. The CDR3 is 13 residues long. CDR3 in amino acids: CATSGRSTDTQYF. CDR3 sequence (DNA): TGTGCCACTAGCGGGAGGAGCACAGATACGCAGTATTTT.

This rearrangement joins TRBV30 to TRBJ2-7; weak D call: TRBD1 (6 bases). The CDR3 consists of 12 residues. Trimming left V 8 bases short and J 6 bases short, with 17 bases between. Germline V lookup: CDR1 GTSNPN, CDR2 SVGIG (reference sequence). The CDR3 sequence: CAGDHRAGEQYF. The CDR3 DNA is TGTGCCGGAGACCACAGGGCTGGCGAGCAGTACTTC.

The chain combines TRBV4-3 with TRBJ2-2; TRBD2 agrees at 16 bases. This CDR3 spans 18 amino acids. Germline V gene sequence: CDR1 LGHNA, CDR2 YSLEER. J lost 7 bases, V lost 4 bases, and 9 bases had no gene match. The CDR3 region is CASSPGLAGGPRSGELFF. CDR3 DNA: TGCGCCAGCAGCCCGGGACTAGCGGGAGGGCCAAGAAGCGGGGAGCTGTTTTTT.

DNA of the CDR3: TGTGCCAGCTCACAGATCAATCCCAGGGGTTCCGGAAACACCATATATTTT. Translated, it gives CASSQINPRGSGNTIYF. This chain joins TRBV18 and TRBJ1-3, with TRBD1 as a possible D gene (6 bases). This CDR3 is built from 17 residues. Trimming pared 4 bases from V and 4 bases from J, leaving 20 bases between. Germline-derived CDR1 and CDR2 are KGHSH and LQKENI.

The table lists this clone with a count of one. V and J are TRBV9 and TRBJ2-1; 9 nucleotides line up with TRBD2. V trimming: 4 bases; J trimming: 7 bases; junction bases outside the gene matches: 12. CDR3 length: 16 amino acids. CDR1 and CDR2 from the germline V gene are SGDLS and YYNGEE. The CDR3 region is CASSTHRGLANNEQFF. The CDR3, as DNA: TGTGCCAGCAGCACCCACCGGGGACTAGCTAATAATGAGCAGTTCTTC.

This chain joins TRBV6-6 and TRBJ1-4; 9 nucleotides line up with TRBD1. Trimming removed 7 bases from V and 3 bases from J; junction bases left unmatched: 6. This CDR3 contains 15 residues. Germline V gene lookup returns CDR1 MNHNY and CDR2 SVGAGI (reference sequence). In nucleotides, the CDR3 is TGTGCCAGCACCGCGGACAGGGGTGCTAATGAAAAACTGTTTTTT. Amino acid sequence: CASTADRGANEKLFF.

The V and J genes are TRBV18 and TRBJ2-2; D remains unclear. This CDR3 has 14 residues. CDR1 and CDR2 (germline): KGHSH, LQKENI. The V end lost 3 bases, the J end lost 3 bases, and 8 bases lay between the germline ends. CDR3 in DNA: TGTGCCAGCTCACCGAGGCGAGACACCGGGGAGCTGTTTTTT. As protein: CASSPRRDTGELFF.

This clone was observed a single time. The V and J genes are TRBV6-5 and TRBJ1-1, with 7 bases aligning to TRBD1. In germline, CDR1 is MNHEY, CDR2 SVGAGI. The CDR3 runs to 14 residues. The V segment lost 3 bases and the J segment 8 bases; nucleotides outside the gene matches: 9. The DNA of the CDR3 is TGTGCCAGCAGTTATTCGACAGGGAAAAAGGAAGCTTTCTTT. It yields the protein CASSYSTGKKEAFF.

This clone has a single count. J is TRBJ2-1 and V is TRBV7-2; the match to TRBD2 covers 15 bases. V gave up 6 bases and J gave up 7 bases; unmatched junction bases: 13. The CDR3 is 18 residues long. Per germline, CDR1 SGHTA and CDR2 FQGNSA. In DNA, the CDR3 is TGTGCCAGCAGACGGACTAGCGGGAGGGCCAGTAATACGAATGAGCAGTTCTTC. Translation gives CASRRTSGRASNTNEQFF. The variable domain in full, completed from reference TRBV7-2 and TRBJ2-1, reads GAGVSQSPSNKVTEKGKDVELRCDPISGHTALYWYRQSLGQGLEFLIYFQGNSAPDKSGLPSDRFSAERTGGSVSTLTIQRTQQEDSAVYLCASRRTSGRASNTNEQFFGPGTRLTVL.

This chain uses TRBV19 with TRBJ1-1, with D perhaps TRBD1 (5 bases). This CDR3 contains 15 residues. Trimming left V 3 bases short and J 4 bases short, with 15 bases between. The germline CDR1 and CDR2 sequences are LNHDA and SQIVND (reference sequence). CDR3 region: CASSMGGRVSTEAFF. The CDR3 nucleotides are TGTGCCAGTAGTATGGGGGGTCGGGTGTCCACTGAAGCTTTCTTT.

The V and J genes are TRBV30 and TRBJ1-5; D gene uncertain. This CDR3 spans 13 amino acids. Germline CDR1 reads GTSNPN; CDR2 reads SVGIG (reference sequence). Deletions cut 1 base from V and 3 bases from J, with 7 bases between. CDR3 region: CAWSGQNNQPQHF. As DNA, the CDR3 is TGTGCCTGGAGTGGTCAGAACAATCAGCCCCAGCATTTT. Together with reference TRBV30 and TRBJ1-5, the CDR3 gives the full variable domain: SQTIHQWPATLVQPVGSPLSLECTVEGTSNPNLYWYRQAAGRGLQLLFYSVGIGQISSEVPQNLSASRPQDRQFILSSKKLLLSDSGFYLCAWSGQNNQPQHFGDGTRLSIL.

This chain uses TRBV7-2 with TRBJ2-5; D is unclear. This CDR3 has 13 residues. Germline CDR1 and CDR2: SGHTA and FQGNSA. Trimming stripped 2 bases from V and 4 bases from J, with 8 bases between. The CDR3 sequence: CASSLRARETQYF. The CDR3 coding sequence is TGTGCCAGCAGCTTACGCGCAAGAGAGACCCAGTACTTC. The complete variable domain, with remaining parts taken from reference TRBV7-2 and TRBJ2-5, reads GAGVSQSPSNKVTEKGKDVELRCDPISGHTALYWYRQSLGQGLEFLIYFQGNSAPDKSGLPSDRFSAERTGGSVSTLTIQRTQQEDSAVYLCASSLRARETQYFGPGTRLLVL.

This rearrangement joins TRBV28 to TRBJ1-1; D call uncertain. Germline CDR1 reads MDHEN; CDR2 reads SYDVKM. This CDR3 has 11 amino acids. Trimming shortened V by 11 bases and J by 7 bases, and 14 bases separated the two germline ends. The CDR3 DNA reads TGTGCCTGTTGGGCTAAGTTTGAAGCTTTCTTT. This translates into CACWAKFEAFF.

V is TRBV28 and J is TRBJ2-7; 8 bases agree with TRBD1. Germline V gene data show CDR1 as MDHEN and CDR2 as SYDVKM. J gave up 5 bases and V 6 bases, and 12 bases lay outside the gene matches. The CDR3 is 15 residues long. This chain's CDR3 is CASSLSLPGGHEQYF. The CDR3 nucleotides are TGTGCCAGCAGCCTCTCCCTCCCAGGGGGCCACGAGCAGTACTTC. The whole variable domain, filled in from reference TRBV28 and TRBJ2-7, reads DVKVTQSSRYLVKRTGEKVFLECVQDMDHENMFWYRQDPGLGLRLIYFSYDVKMKEKGDIPEGYSVSREKKERFSLILESASTNQTSMYLCASSLSLPGGHEQYFGPGTRLTVT.

The chain links TRBV19 to TRBJ2-1; 14 positions agree with TRBD2. CDR3 length equals 16 residues. Germline V gene sequence: CDR1 LNHDA, CDR2 SQIVND (reference sequence). V was clipped by 3 bases and J by 6 bases; unmatched bases: 4. CDR3 nucleotide sequence: TGTGCCAGTAGTATGACGGGACTAGCGGGAGTCAATGAGCAGTTCTTC. Translation: CASSMTGLAGVNEQFF.

The chain employs TRBV24-1 and TRBJ2-6; 9 positions agree with TRBD1. The CDR3 is 19 residues long. Germline CDR1 is KGHDR and CDR2 is SFDVKD. V shed 7 bases, J shed 4 bases, and the junction held 16 bases outside the gene matches. CDR3 amino acids: CATSTDMGQGVSGANVLTF. The CDR3, as DNA: TGTGCCACCAGCACTGATATGGGACAGGGAGTTTCAGGGGCCAACGTCCTGACTTTC.

The chain carries TRBV24-1 and TRBJ1-5; 11 bases match TRBD1. Germline lookup yields CDR1 KGHDR and CDR2 SFDVKD. The V gene end was trimmed by 2 bases and the J gene end by 4 bases; junction bases not matched to a gene: 3. The CDR3 consists of 16 residues. In DNA, the CDR3 is TGTGCCACCAGTGATTCCGGGACAGGGGGAAATCAGCCCCAGCATTTT. It yields the protein CATSDSGTGGNQPQHF.

This sequence joins TRBV3-1 (or the pseudogene TRBV3-2) and TRBJ1-2; D is unresolved. CDR1 and CDR2 (germline): LGHDT, YNNKEL (reference sequence). This CDR3 has 13 amino acids. Trimming left V 4 bases short and J 8 bases short, with 14 bases between. The CDR3 nucleotides are TGTGCCAGCAGCCGAACCTCCAAAGCGGGCTACACCTTC. Translating gives CASSRTSKAGYTF.